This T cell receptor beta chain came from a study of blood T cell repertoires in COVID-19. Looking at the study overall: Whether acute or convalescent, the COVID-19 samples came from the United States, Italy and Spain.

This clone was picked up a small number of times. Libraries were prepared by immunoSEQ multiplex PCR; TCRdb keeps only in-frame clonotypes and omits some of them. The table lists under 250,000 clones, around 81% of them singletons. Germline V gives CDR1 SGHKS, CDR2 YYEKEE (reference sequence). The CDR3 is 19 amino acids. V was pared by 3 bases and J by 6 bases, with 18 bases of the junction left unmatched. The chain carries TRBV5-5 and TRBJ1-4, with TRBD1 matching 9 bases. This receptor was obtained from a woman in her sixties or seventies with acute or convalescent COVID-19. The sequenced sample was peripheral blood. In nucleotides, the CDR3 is TGTGCCAGCAGCTCAACCCCCGGGACAGGGTGGGGGGGTTATGAAAAACTGTTTTTT. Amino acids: CASSSTPGTGWGGYEKLFF.